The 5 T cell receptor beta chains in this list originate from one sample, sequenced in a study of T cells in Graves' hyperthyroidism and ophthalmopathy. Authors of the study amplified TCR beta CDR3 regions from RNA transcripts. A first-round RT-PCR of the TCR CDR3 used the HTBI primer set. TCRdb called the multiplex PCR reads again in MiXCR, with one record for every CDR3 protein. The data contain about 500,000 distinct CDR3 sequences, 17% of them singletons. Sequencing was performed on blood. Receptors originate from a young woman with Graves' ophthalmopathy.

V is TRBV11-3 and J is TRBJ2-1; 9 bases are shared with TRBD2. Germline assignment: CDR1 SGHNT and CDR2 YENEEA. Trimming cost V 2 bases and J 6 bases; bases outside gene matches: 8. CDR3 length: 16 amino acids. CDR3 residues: CASSLSPSGALNEQFF. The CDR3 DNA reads TGTGCCAGCAGCTTAAGCCCTAGCGGGGCCCTCAATGAGCAGTTCTTC.

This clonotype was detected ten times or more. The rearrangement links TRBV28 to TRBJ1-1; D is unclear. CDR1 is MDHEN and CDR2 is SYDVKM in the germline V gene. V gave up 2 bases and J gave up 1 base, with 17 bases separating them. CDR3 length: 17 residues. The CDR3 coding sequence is TGTGCCAGCAGTTTAGGGTCGACTTCCAGTCGGAACACTGAAGCTTTCTTT. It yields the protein CASSLGSTSSRNTEAFF.

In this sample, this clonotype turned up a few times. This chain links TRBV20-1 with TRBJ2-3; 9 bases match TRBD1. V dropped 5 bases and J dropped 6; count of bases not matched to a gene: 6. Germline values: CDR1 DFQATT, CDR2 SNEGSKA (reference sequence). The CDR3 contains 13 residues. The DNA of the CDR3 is TGCAGTGCTGGGGACAGGGTGAAGGATACGCAGTATTTT. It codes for CSAGDRVKDTQYF.

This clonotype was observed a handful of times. CDR3 sequence (DNA): TGCAGTGTCCCGACTATATCTAGCACAGATACGCAGTATTTT. This gives the protein CSVPTISSTDTQYF. V is TRBV20-1 and J is TRBJ2-3; a possible D gene is TRBD2 (5 bases). The CDR3 is made up of 14 amino acids. In germline, CDR1 is DFQATT, CDR2 SNEGSKA (reference sequence). Trimming pared 7 bases from V and 0 bases from J, leaving 14 bases between.

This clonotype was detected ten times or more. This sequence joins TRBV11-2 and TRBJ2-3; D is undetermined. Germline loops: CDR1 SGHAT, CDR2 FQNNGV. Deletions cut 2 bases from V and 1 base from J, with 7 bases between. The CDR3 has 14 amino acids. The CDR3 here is CASSLLRGTDTQYF. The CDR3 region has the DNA TGTGCCAGCAGCTTACTAAGGGGCACAGATACGCAGTATTTT.